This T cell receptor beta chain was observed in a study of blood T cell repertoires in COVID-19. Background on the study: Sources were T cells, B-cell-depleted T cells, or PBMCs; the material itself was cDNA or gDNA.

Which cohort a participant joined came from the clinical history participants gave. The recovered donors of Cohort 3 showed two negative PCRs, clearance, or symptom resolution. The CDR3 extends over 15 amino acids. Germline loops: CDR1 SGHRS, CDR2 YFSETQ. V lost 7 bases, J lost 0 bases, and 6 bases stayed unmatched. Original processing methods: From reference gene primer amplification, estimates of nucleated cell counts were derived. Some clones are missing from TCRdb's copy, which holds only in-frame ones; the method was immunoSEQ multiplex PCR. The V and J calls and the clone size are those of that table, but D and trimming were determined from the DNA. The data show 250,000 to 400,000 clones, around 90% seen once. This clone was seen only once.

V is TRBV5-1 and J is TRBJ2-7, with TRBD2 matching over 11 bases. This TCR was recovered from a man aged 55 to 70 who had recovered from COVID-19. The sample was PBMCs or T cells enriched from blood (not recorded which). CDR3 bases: TGCGCCAGCGATCGGGGACTAGCGGACTCCTACGAGCAGTACTTC. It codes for CASDRGLADSYEQYF.